Listed here are 13 T cell receptor beta chains from one sample, sequenced in a study of post-analysis software for immune sequencing data. Their cognate antigens are unknown. Study-level findings and limits: A handful of TRBV segments appeared more often in patients than in controls, and TRBV5-6, TRBV5-1 and TRBV20-1 were among these.

Unique molecular identifiers were present in the TCR beta cDNA libraries. In TCRdb, the PCR reads were re-called with MiXCR into one record per CDR3 protein. The table includes some 260,000 distinct CDR3 sequences, 35% to 40% detected once. Sequenced material: blood. The receptors shown here come from a girl aged 10 to 17 with multiple sclerosis.

The chain couples TRBV5-1 to TRBJ1-1; 8 bases agree with TRBD1. Unmatched junction bases numbered 8, after V lost 2 bases and J lost 5 bases. Per germline, CDR1 SGHRS and CDR2 YFSETQ. The CDR3 extends over 15 amino acids. CDR3: CASSLGTGSGTEAFF. The CDR3 nucleotides are TGCGCCAGCAGCTTAGGGACAGGAAGTGGTACTGAAGCTTTCTTT.

This chain joins TRBV9 and TRBJ2-1; D is possibly TRBD1 or TRBD2 (6 bases each). The CDR3 runs 15 residues. V was trimmed by 0 bases and J by 4 bases, leaving 11 bases between them. The germline V gene encodes CDR1 SGDLS and CDR2 YYNGEE. The CDR3 DNA follows: TGTGCCAGCAGCGTAGAGGGGGGACAATACAATGAGCAGTTCTTC. This codes for CASSVEGGQYNEQFF.

This clonotype occurred many times. This rearrangement joins TRBV7-9 to TRBJ2-1; D tentatively reads TRBD1 or TRBD2 (6 bases each). The V gene's germline CDR1 is SEHNR and CDR2 FQNEAQ (reference sequence). V shed 0 bases and J shed 2 bases, with 11 bases lying between them. The CDR3 has 16 amino acids. The CDR3 here is CASSLAAGEAYNEQFF. The CDR3 DNA follows: TGTGCCAGCAGCTTAGCGGCAGGGGAGGCCTACAATGAGCAGTTCTTC.

This clonotype was found a few times. V is TRBV5-1 and J is TRBJ1-1; tentatively, D is TRBD1 (6 bases). The CDR3 has 15 amino acids. Germline V gene data show CDR1 as SGHRS and CDR2 as YFSETQ. V was clipped by 0 bases and J by 0 bases, with 9 bases between them. The CDR3 sequence: CASSLAQGLNTEAFF. Written as DNA, the CDR3 is TGCGCCAGCAGCTTGGCTCAGGGGTTGAACACTGAAGCTTTCTTT.

Worth noting for this clonotype: This may be a read error, as it is one base from a much larger clone. The V call is TRBV11-1, the J call TRBJ1-4; a possible D gene is TRBD1 (5 bases). Trimming pared 4 bases from V and 3 bases from J, leaving 12 bases between. Germline V gene sequence: CDR1 SGHAT, CDR2 FQDESV (reference sequence). This CDR3 region has 15 residues. CDR3 region: CASSSSGGANEKLFF. The DNA of the CDR3 is TGTGCCAGCAGCTCGAGCGGGGGAGCTAATGAAAAACTGTTTTTT.

This clonotype was observed a handful of times. The chain couples TRBV7-2 to TRBJ2-1, with 11 bases matching TRBD2. The germline V gene encodes CDR1 SGHTA and CDR2 FQGNSA. The CDR3 totals 18 residues. Trimming at V came to 4 bases and at J to 0 bases, leaving 8 bases not matched to a gene. The CDR3 region has the DNA TGTGCCAGCAGCTCTACCCCCACTAGCGGGGGCTCCTACAATGAGCAGTTCTTC. The encoded protein is CASSSTPTSGGSYNEQFF.

This clonotype showed up just a few times. The chain has TRBV5-1 and TRBJ2-7, with 9 bases that match TRBD1. Unmatched junction bases numbered 6, after V lost 1 base and J lost 1 base. CDR1 SGHRS and CDR2 YFSETQ come from the germline V gene. The CDR3 runs 16 residues. The CDR3 here is CASSLSPGTGSYEQYF. CDR3 sequence (DNA): TGCGCCAGCAGCTTGTCACCCGGGACAGGGTCCTACGAGCAGTACTTC.

This clonotype was seen at least ten times. The genes are TRBV20-1 and TRBJ2-3, with 11 bases identical to TRBD2. The CDR3 runs to 15 residues. CDR1 DFQATT and CDR2 SNEGSKA come from the germline V gene (reference sequence). After removal of 1 base from V and 6 bases from J, the junction contained 6 bases not matched to a gene. The CDR3 DNA follows: TGCAGTGCTAGAGCCCTAGCGGGGGGACTGGATACGCAGTATTTT. This translates into CSARALAGGLDTQYF.

The chain links TRBV5-5 to TRBJ1-1; D possibly corresponds to TRBD1 (6 bases). CDR1 is SGHKS, CDR2 YYEKEE, per germline (reference sequence). Trimming left V 1 base short and J 2 bases short, with 15 bases between. The CDR3 has 16 amino acids. This CDR3 is CASSLTGPPGNTEAFF. In nucleotides, the CDR3 is TGTGCCAGCAGCTTGACAGGGCCACCCGGCAACACTGAAGCTTTCTTT.

The chain uses TRBV29-1 and TRBJ2-1, with TRBD1 matching over 8 bases. CDR1 is SQVTM and CDR2 is ANQGSEA in the germline V gene. Germline trimming cut 4 bases from V and 8 bases from J; bases unmatched to any gene: 10. CDR3 length equals 14 residues. The CDR3 loop reads CSVALGRGHDEQFF. The CDR3 nucleotides are TGCAGCGTTGCCCTCGGCAGGGGGCACGATGAGCAGTTCTTC.

This clonotype was observed a few times. The gene calls are TRBV7-9 and TRBJ2-3; 7 bases map to TRBD1. This CDR3 region has 16 residues. The ends lost 5 bases at V and 2 bases at J; junction bases unmatched: 10. From germline, CDR1 is SEHNR and CDR2 FQNEAQ (reference sequence). The CDR3 DNA follows: TGTGCCAGCAGCCCCGGGACAGAACCTTTCACAGATACGCAGTATTTT. Amino acids: CASSPGTEPFTDTQYF.

The rearrangement joins TRBV20-1 to TRBJ1-4; 7 nucleotides agree with TRBD1. The germline V gene encodes CDR1 DFQATT and CDR2 SNEGSKA (reference sequence). The CDR3 consists of 14 residues. V gave up 2 bases and J gave up 7 bases; unmatched junction bases: 7. The CDR3 DNA reads TGCAGTGCTAGAAGGGTCCAGGGGGTTGAAAAACTGTTTTTT. The encoded protein is CSARRVQGVEKLFF.

This clonotype has ten or more counts. The rearrangement links TRBV28 to TRBJ2-3; 8 positions agree with TRBD1. This CDR3 is 16 amino acids long. Germline V gives CDR1 MDHEN, CDR2 SYDVKM. With 6 bases clipped from V and 2 bases from J, the junction kept 10 bases outside the gene matches. CDR3 residues: CASSRDRGLPTDTQYF. The CDR3 nucleotides are TGTGCCAGCAGCCGAGACAGGGGTCTCCCCACAGATACGCAGTATTTT.